The 12 T cell receptor beta chains listed next were all sequenced from one sample in a study of T cells of healthy individuals. In TCRdb, the 5' RACE reads were re-called with MiXCR into one record per CDR3 protein. The sample lists about 96,000 distinct CDR3 sequences, about 16% occurring once. The receptors come from a human donor in good health.

The J gene is TRBJ2-7, the V gene TRBV20-1, with a weak D call TRBD1 (5 bases). The CDR3 covers 12 residues. With 5 bases removed from V and 2 bases from J, the gap between germline ends came to 10 bases. From germline, CDR1 is DFQATT and CDR2 SNEGSKA (reference sequence). CDR3 bases: TGCAGTGCTGACGACAGTACCTACGAGCAGTACTTC. The encoded protein is CSADDSTYEQYF.

This clonotype has a handful of counts. The chain uses TRBV28 and TRBJ1-2, with D uncertain. Germline lookup yields CDR1 MDHEN and CDR2 SYDVKM. The CDR3 is 16 residues long. V was trimmed by 7 bases and J by 2 bases, leaving 20 bases between them. CDR3 loop: CASTSPSDLANYGYTF. The CDR3 DNA is TGTGCCAGCACCTCACCGTCCGACCTCGCCAACTATGGCTACACCTTC.

The CDR3 nucleotides are TGTGCCAGCAGCTTAGAGCAGGGGGAGGAGACCCAGTACTTC. Protein sequence: CASSLEQGEETQYF. The chain carries TRBV13 and TRBJ2-5; 7 positions agree with TRBD1. The CDR3 contains 14 residues. The germline V gene encodes CDR1 PRHDT and CDR2 FYEKMQ (reference sequence). V dropped 1 base and J dropped 5; count of bases not matched to a gene: 4. The full variable domain, completed using reference TRBV13 and TRBJ2-5, is AAGVIQSPRHLIKEKRETATLKCYPIPRHDTVYWYQQGPGQDPQFLISFYEKMQSDKGSIPDRFSAQQFSDYHSELNMSSLELGDSALYFCASSLEQGEETQYFGPGTRLLVL.

This clonotype was recorded many times. V usage is TRBV4-1 and J usage is TRBJ2-3, with no clear D. Germline assignment: CDR1 MGHRA and CDR2 YSYEKL. This CDR3 has 12 residues. The V gene lost 1 base and the J gene lost 7 bases, with 6 bases spanning the gap. The CDR3 loop is CASSQVGNTQYF. The CDR3 coding sequence is TGCGCCAGCAGCCAAGTAGGCAATACGCAGTATTTT.

This clonotype was detected ten times or more. The rearrangement joins TRBV20-1 to TRBJ2-5; D is unresolved. CDR1 DFQATT and CDR2 SNEGSKA come from the germline V gene (reference sequence). This CDR3 spans 12 amino acids. V was pared by 1 base and J by 5 bases, with 8 bases between. CDR3 loop: CSARVRFETQYF. The CDR3 DNA follows: TGCAGTGCTAGAGTCCGGTTTGAGACCCAGTACTTC.

A note on this clonotype: This may arise from a read error, as a much more abundant clone is one base away. This likely comes from a read error, as the CDR3 has no conserved phenylalanine or tryptophan at its end. CDR3 coding DNA: TGTGCCAGCAGCTTAGGGGGAGCTTACGTGGGGCAGTACTCC. This codes for CASSLGGAYVGQYS. The chain carries TRBV7-2 and TRBJ2-7, with D possibly matching TRBD2 (5 bases). CDR1 SGHTA and CDR2 FQGNSA come from the germline V gene. This CDR3 spans 14 amino acids. The V and J ends lost 1 base and 9 bases respectively, with 16 bases between them.

The chain is built from TRBV15 and TRBJ2-7; 9 bases are a match to TRBD1. This CDR3 has 15 amino acids. The ends lost 5 bases at V and 0 bases at J; junction bases unmatched: 5. Germline V lookup: CDR1 LNHNV, CDR2 YYDKDF (reference sequence). The chain's CDR3 is CATSGGTGTSYEQYF. The CDR3 DNA is TGTGCCACCAGCGGGGGGACAGGGACCTCCTACGAGCAGTACTTC.

This clonotype was found a few times. V is TRBV7-9 and J is TRBJ1-1; tentatively, D is TRBD1 (5 bases). The CDR3 length is 13 residues. Per germline, CDR1 SEHNR and CDR2 FQNEAQ (reference sequence). Deletions cut 5 bases from V and 4 bases from J, with 11 bases between. In nucleotides, the CDR3 is TGTGCCAGCAGCCTAAGTGGGGCCACTGAAGCTTTCTTT. Its protein is CASSLSGATEAFF.

The V call is TRBV9, the J call TRBJ2-5; D not certain. Germline V gene sequence: CDR1 SGDLS, CDR2 YYNGEE. V was shortened by 0 bases and J by 2 bases, with 11 bases between the two germline ends. This CDR3 comprises 15 residues. The CDR3 DNA reads TGTGCCAGCAGCGTAGCCCCGACGGAACAAGAGACCCAGTACTTC. Residues: CASSVAPTEQETQYF.

With regard to this clonotype: A read error may produce the germline difference seen at one junction end. The V and J genes are TRBV4-3 and TRBJ2-1, with 8 positions matching TRBD2. The CDR3 extends over 14 amino acids. Germline CDR1 and CDR2: LGHNA and YSLEER. This CDR3 reads CASSPGLGNNEQFF. DNA for the CDR3: TGTGCCAGCAGCCCGGGACTAGGAAACAATGAGCAGTTCTTC.

The genes are TRBV29-1 and TRBJ2-1, with D possibly being TRBD2 (6 bases). Germline assignment: CDR1 SQVTM and CDR2 ANQGSEA. V was trimmed by 4 bases and J by 7 bases, leaving 14 bases between them. The CDR3 sequence is 13 residues long. DNA of the CDR3: TGCAGCGTTGTAATCGGCGGGATAAATGAGCAGTTCTTC. Translating gives CSVVIGGINEQFF.

The V and J genes are TRBV27 and TRBJ2-7, with 14 bases identical to TRBD2. Losses at the gene ends were 5 bases for V and 6 bases for J; bases not matched to a gene: 18. CDR1 and CDR2 (germline): MNHEY, SMNVEV (reference sequence). This CDR3 has 19 amino acids. CDR3: CASSLKQNPGLAGAFEQYF. For the CDR3, the DNA is TGTGCCAGCAGTCTCAAACAAAACCCGGGACTAGCGGGAGCATTCGAGCAGTACTTC.